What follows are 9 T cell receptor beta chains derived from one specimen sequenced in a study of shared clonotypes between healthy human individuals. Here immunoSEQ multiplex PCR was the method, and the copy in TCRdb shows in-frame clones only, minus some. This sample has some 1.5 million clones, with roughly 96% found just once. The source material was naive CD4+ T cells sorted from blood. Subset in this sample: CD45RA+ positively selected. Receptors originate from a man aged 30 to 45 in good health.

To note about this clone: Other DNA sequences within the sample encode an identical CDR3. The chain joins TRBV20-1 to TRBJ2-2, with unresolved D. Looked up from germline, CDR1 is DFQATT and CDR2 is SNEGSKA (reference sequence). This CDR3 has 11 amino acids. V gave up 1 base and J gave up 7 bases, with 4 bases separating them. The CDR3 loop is CSARAGGELFF. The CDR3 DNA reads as TGCAGTGCTAGAGCCGGCGGGGAGCTGTTTTTT.

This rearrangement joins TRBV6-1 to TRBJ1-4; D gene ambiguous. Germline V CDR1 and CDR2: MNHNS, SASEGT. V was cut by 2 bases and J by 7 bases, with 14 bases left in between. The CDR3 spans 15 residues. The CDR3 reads CASSEYWEGGEKLFF. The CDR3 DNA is TGTGCCAGCAGTGAATACTGGGAAGGAGGTGAAAAACTGTTTTTT.

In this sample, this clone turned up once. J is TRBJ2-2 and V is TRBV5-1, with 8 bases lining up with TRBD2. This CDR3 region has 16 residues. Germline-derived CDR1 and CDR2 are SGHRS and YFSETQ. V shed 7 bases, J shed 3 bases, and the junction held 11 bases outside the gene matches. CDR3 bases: TGCGCCAGCGTCGATACGGGAGGGCGGGACACCGGGGAGCTGTTTTTT. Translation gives CASVDTGGRDTGELFF.

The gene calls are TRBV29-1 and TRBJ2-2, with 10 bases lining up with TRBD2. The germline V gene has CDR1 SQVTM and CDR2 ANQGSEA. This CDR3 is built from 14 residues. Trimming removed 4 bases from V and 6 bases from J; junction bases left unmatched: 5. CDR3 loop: CSVGIAGGPGELFF. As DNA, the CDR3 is TGCAGCGTTGGGATAGCGGGAGGTCCCGGGGAGCTGTTTTTT.

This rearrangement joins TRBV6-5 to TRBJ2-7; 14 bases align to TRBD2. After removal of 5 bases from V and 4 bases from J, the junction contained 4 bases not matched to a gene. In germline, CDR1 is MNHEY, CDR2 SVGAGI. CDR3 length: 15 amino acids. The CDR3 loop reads CASSVGLAGVYEQYF. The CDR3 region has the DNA TGTGCCAGCAGTGTGGGACTAGCGGGAGTGTACGAGCAGTACTTC.

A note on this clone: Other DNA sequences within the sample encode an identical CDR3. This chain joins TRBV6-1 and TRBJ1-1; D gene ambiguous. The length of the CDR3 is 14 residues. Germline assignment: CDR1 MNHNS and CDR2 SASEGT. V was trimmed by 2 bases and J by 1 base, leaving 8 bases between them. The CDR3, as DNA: TGTGCCAGCAGTGAAATGGAAGGGAACACTGAAGCTTTCTTT. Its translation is CASSEMEGNTEAFF.

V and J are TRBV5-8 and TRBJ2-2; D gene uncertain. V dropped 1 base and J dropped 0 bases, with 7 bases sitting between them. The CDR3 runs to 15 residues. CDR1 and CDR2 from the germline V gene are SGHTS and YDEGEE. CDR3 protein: CASSLYPANTGELFF. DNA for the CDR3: TGTGCCAGCAGCTTGTATCCGGCGAACACCGGGGAGCTGTTTTTT.

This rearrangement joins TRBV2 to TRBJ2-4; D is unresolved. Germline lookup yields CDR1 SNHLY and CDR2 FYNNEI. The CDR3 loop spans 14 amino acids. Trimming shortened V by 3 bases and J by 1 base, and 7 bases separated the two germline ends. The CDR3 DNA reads TGTGCCAGCAGTGACAGTTTCGCCAAAAACATTCAGTACTTC. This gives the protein CASSDSFAKNIQYF.

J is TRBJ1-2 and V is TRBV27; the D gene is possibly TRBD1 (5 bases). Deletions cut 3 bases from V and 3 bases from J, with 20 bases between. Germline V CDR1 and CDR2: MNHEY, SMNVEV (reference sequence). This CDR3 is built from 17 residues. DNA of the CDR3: TGTGCCAGCAGTTTCCAGCGAAAAACCGGGACTGACTATGGCTACACCTTC. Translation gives CASSFQRKTGTDYGYTF.